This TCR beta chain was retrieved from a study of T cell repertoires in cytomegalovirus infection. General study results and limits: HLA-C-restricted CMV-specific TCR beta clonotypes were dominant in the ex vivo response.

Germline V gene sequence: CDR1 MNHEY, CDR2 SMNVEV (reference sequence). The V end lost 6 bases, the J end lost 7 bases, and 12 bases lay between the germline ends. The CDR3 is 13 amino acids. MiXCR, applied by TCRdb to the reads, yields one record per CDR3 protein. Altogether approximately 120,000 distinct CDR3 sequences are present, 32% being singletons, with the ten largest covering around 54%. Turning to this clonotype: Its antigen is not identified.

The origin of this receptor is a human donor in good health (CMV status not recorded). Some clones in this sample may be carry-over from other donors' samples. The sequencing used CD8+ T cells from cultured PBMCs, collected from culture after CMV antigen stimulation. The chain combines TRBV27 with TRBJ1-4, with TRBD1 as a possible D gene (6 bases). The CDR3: CASRGGQGEKLFF. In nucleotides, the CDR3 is TGTGCCAGCAGAGGGGGGCAGGGTGAAAAACTGTTTTTT.